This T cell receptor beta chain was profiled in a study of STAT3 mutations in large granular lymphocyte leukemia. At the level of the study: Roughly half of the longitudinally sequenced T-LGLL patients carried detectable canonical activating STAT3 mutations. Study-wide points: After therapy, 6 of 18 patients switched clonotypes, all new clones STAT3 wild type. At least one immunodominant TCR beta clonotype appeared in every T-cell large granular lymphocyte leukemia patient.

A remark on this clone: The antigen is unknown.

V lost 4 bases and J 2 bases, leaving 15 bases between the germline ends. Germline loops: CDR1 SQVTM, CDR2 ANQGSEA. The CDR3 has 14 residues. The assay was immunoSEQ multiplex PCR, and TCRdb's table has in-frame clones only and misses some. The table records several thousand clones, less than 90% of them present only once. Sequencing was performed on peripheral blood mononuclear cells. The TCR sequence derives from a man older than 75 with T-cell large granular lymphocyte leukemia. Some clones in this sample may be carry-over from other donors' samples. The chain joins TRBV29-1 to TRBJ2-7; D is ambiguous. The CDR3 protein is CSVVPGRSAYEQYF. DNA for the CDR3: TGCAGCGTTGTACCGGGCAGGTCCGCCTACGAGCAGTACTTC.